A single sample is the source of the 26 T cell receptor beta chains below, sequenced in a study of cytomegalovirus exposure and HLA in healthy donors. Primers: 60 Vbeta forward and 13 Jbeta reverse. Clones were sequenced by immunoSEQ multiplex PCR, and TCRdb holds only the in-frame ones, with some missing. The sample contains about 150,000 clones, around 79% of which appear only once. The material sequenced was PBMCs. These TCRs come from a male donor in good health and CMV-seronegative.

The chain links TRBV6-1 to TRBJ1-6; D is uncertain. Trimming stripped 8 bases from V and 11 bases from J, with 13 bases between. Germline assignment: CDR1 MNHNS and CDR2 SASEGT. The CDR3 loop spans 12 amino acids. The CDR3 sequence: CASDRRSPPLHF. The CDR3 DNA reads as TGTGCCAGCGACCGACGGAGCCCACCCCTCCACTTT.

Concerning this clone: The junction and the germline gene differ at one end; a read error may be behind it. The chain carries TRBV7-9 and TRBJ1-4; D is possibly TRBD1 (6 bases). The CDR3 is 17 amino acids. Germline V gene lookup returns CDR1 SEHNR and CDR2 FQNEAQ (reference sequence). Written as DNA, the CDR3 is TGTTCCAGCAGCCACCTAGGGCGGGGGGCTTCTGATGAAAAACTGTTTTTT. As protein: CSSSHLGRGASDEKLFF. Filled out from reference TRBV7-9 and TRBJ1-4, the complete variable domain reads DTGVSQNPRHKITKRGQNVTFRCDPISEHNRLYWYRQTLGQGPEFLTYFQNEAQLEKSRLLSDRFSAERPKGSFSTLEIQRTEQGDSAMYLCSSSHLGRGASDEKLFFGSGTQLSVL.

This chain uses TRBV11-2 with TRBJ2-7, with D possibly TRBD1 on 5 matching bases. The CDR3 has 15 amino acids. In germline, CDR1 is SGHAT, CDR2 FQNNGV. Trimming took off 5 bases at V and 3 bases at J, with 17 bases between the two ends. The CDR3: CASSPTGKQDYEQYF. The DNA for the CDR3 is TGTGCCAGCAGCCCCACAGGAAAGCAGGACTACGAGCAGTACTTC.

This sequence joins TRBV7-7 and TRBJ2-1; 8 nucleotides align to TRBD2. With 5 bases clipped from V and 6 bases from J, the junction kept 12 bases outside the gene matches. This CDR3 comprises 16 residues. The germline V gene has CDR1 SSHAT and CDR2 FNYEAQ (reference sequence). The CDR3 coding sequence is TGTGCCAGCAGCCCGGGGGGGGCAGGGAGGATCAATGAGCAGTTCTTC. It yields the protein CASSPGGAGRINEQFF. The full variable domain, its missing parts supplied by reference TRBV7-7 and TRBJ2-1, is GAGVSQSPRYKVTKRGQDVTLRCDPISSHATLYWYQQALGQGPEFLTYFNYEAQPDKSGLPSDRFSAERPEGSISTLTIQRTEQRDSAMYRCASSPGGAGRINEQFFGPGTRLTVL.

Comments on this clone: One junction end disagrees with the germline gene, perhaps due to a read error. V is TRBV7-8 and J is TRBJ2-7; 8 bases align to TRBD1. CDR1 and CDR2 from the germline V gene are SGHVS and FQNEAQ. This CDR3 has 12 residues. In DNA, the CDR3 is TGTGCCAGCAGCCGGACAGGGACCGAGCAATACTTC. Protein: CASSRTGTEQYF.

The chain couples TRBV2 to TRBJ2-7, with TRBD2 matching 15 bases. CDR1 and CDR2 from the germline V gene are SNHLY and FYNNEI. Unmatched junction bases numbered 10, after V lost 7 bases and J lost 12 bases. CDR3 length: 14 amino acids. CDR3 bases: TGTGCCAGCATATATCGGGGACTAGCGGGGGGCATGTACTTC. Translation: CASIYRGLAGGMYF.

This clone was counted once. V usage is TRBV21-1 and J usage is TRBJ2-5; no DNA check was done on the table's D call, TRBD2. The last part of the DNA fits TRBJ2-7 better; the J call may be wrong. TRBV21-1 is shown as a pseudogene. This CDR3 is built from 11 residues. The CDR3: CASREGSEQYF. The CDR3 nucleotides are TGTGCCAGCAGGGAAGGGAGCGAGCAGTACTTC.

This clone was recorded only once. The CDR3 region is CASSGLAGVNEQYF. The CDR3 DNA reads TGTGCCAGCAGTGGACTAGCGGGAGTTAACGAGCAGTACTTC. V and J are TRBV27 and TRBJ2-7, with 13 nucleotides matching TRBD2. The CDR3 consists of 14 residues. The J segment lost 5 bases and the V segment lost 5 bases, leaving 3 bases of the junction unmatched. Per the germline V gene, CDR1 is MNHEY and CDR2 is SMNVEV (reference sequence).

The chain uses TRBV9 and TRBJ2-3; 9 bases align to TRBD2. This CDR3 spans 15 amino acids. The germline gives CDR1 SGDLS, CDR2 YYNGEE. The V segment lost 4 bases and the J segment 4 bases; nucleotides outside the gene matches: 7. CDR3 in amino acids: CASSPPGLAADTQYF. CDR3 sequence (DNA): TGTGCCAGCAGCCCTCCGGGACTAGCTGCAGATACGCAGTATTTT.

The CDR3 bases are TGTGCCAGCACCGGGACTGTGCCTAACACCGGGGAGCTGTTTTTT. Translating it yields CASTGTVPNTGELFF. The chain combines TRBV18 with TRBJ2-2, with D possibly being TRBD2 (6 bases). Trimming shortened V by 8 bases and J by 2 bases, and 15 bases separated the two germline ends. This CDR3 has 15 amino acids. Germline V gene data show CDR1 as KGHSH and CDR2 as LQKENI.

V is TRBV15 and J is TRBJ1-2; D remains ambiguous. Germline V gene lookup returns CDR1 LNHNV and CDR2 YYDKDF (reference sequence). CDR3 length: 14 amino acids. V shed 1 base and J shed 5 bases, with 11 bases lying between them. CDR3 sequence: CATSRASGSYGYTF. The CDR3 DNA reads TGTGCCACCAGCAGAGCCAGCGGGAGTTATGGCTACACCTTC.

This clone was detected only a few times. V gene TRBV27 combines with J gene TRBJ2-1; the D gene is possibly TRBD1 (6 bases). V was pared by 5 bases and J by 0 bases, with 8 bases between. Germline assignment: CDR1 MNHEY and CDR2 SMNVEV (reference sequence). This CDR3 has 14 residues. Written as DNA, the CDR3 is TGTGCCAGCAGTGGGGGCTACTCCTACAATGAGCAGTTCTTC. Encoded protein: CASSGGYSYNEQFF.

The V call is TRBV7-6, the J call TRBJ2-5; possibly TRBD2 for D (5 bases). This CDR3 is built from 14 residues. The V gene's germline CDR1 is SGHVS and CDR2 FNYEAQ. Trimming cost V 5 bases and J 4 bases, with 14 bases left between them. CDR3 in DNA: TGTGCCAGCAGCCGAGGGTTGTCGGGAGAGACCCAGTACTTC. As protein: CASSRGLSGETQYF. Full variable domain (remainder filled in from reference TRBV7-6 and TRBJ2-5): GAGVSQSPRYKVTKRGQDVALRCDPISGHVSLYWYRQALGQGPEFLTYFNYEAQQDKSGLPNDRFSAERPEGSISTLTIQRTEQRDSAMYRCASSRGLSGETQYFGPGTRLLVL.

The rearrangement links TRBV25-1 to TRBJ1-1; D may be TRBD1 (5 bases). In germline, CDR1 is MGHDK, CDR2 SYGVNS. The V end lost 5 bases, the J end lost 0 bases, and 13 bases lay between the germline ends. The CDR3 runs 15 residues. The CDR3 bases are TGTGCCAGCAGTCTATCCGGGGGAGTGAACACTGAAGCTTTCTTT. It yields the protein CASSLSGGVNTEAFF.

The chain employs TRBV5-1 and TRBJ2-7; perhaps TRBD2 as D (6 bases). The germline gives CDR1 SGHRS, CDR2 YFSETQ. V was cut by 0 bases and J by 0 bases, with 19 bases left in between. This CDR3 region has 18 residues. The CDR3 DNA reads as TGCGCCAGCAGCTTGGCCAATTTTATTGGCGGGGTCTCCTACGAGCAGTACTTC. It specifies CASSLANFIGGVSYEQYF.

The chain links TRBV6-1 to TRBJ1-6; 9 nucleotides agree with TRBD1. J lost 10 bases, V lost 11 bases, and 12 bases had no gene match. CDR1 and CDR2 from the germline V gene are MNHNS and SASEGT. CDR3 size: 14 residues. In nucleotides, the CDR3 is TGTGCCGGAAAAACGGACAGGGGACAGTCACCCCTCCACTTT. This sequence encodes CAGKTDRGQSPLHF.

This chain connects TRBV2 to TRBJ2-3, with 14 bases identical to TRBD2. V shed 7 bases, J shed 2 bases, and the junction held 14 bases outside the gene matches. Germline CDR1 is SNHLY and CDR2 is FYNNEI. CDR3 length: 19 amino acids. This chain's CDR3 is CASTPRWTSGRKPTDTQYF. The DNA of the CDR3 is TGTGCCAGCACCCCAAGGTGGACTAGCGGGAGGAAGCCCACAGATACGCAGTATTTT.

This chain uses TRBV6-1 with TRBJ1-5; the D gene is possibly TRBD1 (6 bases). CDR3 length equals 15 residues. Between the trimmed V and J ends, which lost 6 bases and 7 bases, there was a span of 19 bases. The germline gives CDR1 MNHNS, CDR2 SASEGT. The CDR3 DNA reads TGTGCCAGCAGCGCTGGGGGCAGCGCCTCCCAGCCCCAGCATTTT. It codes for CASSAGGSASQPQHF.

The V gene is TRBV5-4, the J gene TRBJ2-3; 7 bases agree with TRBD1. The CDR3 has 14 residues. V dropped 5 bases and J dropped 1; count of bases not matched to a gene: 4. The germline gives CDR1 SGHNT, CDR2 YYREEE (reference sequence). This chain's CDR3 is CASSPGTGTDTQYF. Written as DNA, the CDR3 is TGTGCCAGCAGTCCCGGGACAGGCACAGATACGCAGTATTTT.

This clone has only one observation. The gene calls are TRBV29-1 and TRBJ2-7, with TRBD1 matching over 9 bases. J lost 2 bases, V lost 6 bases, and 11 bases had no gene match. The CDR3 contains 15 residues. CDR1 and CDR2 from the germline V gene are SQVTM and ANQGSEA. The CDR3 region is CSVENPGTGTYEQYF. The CDR3 coding sequence is TGCAGCGTAGAAAATCCCGGGACAGGGACCTACGAGCAGTACTTC.

The chain has TRBV27 and TRBJ2-1; 8 bases map to TRBD2. Losses at the gene ends were 8 bases for V and 7 bases for J; bases not matched to a gene: 7. The CDR3 totals 13 residues. The germline gives CDR1 MNHEY, CDR2 SMNVEV (reference sequence). The CDR3 nucleotides are TGTGCCAGCTCCCGGGAGGGCCATAATGAGCAGTTCTTC. Protein: CASSREGHNEQFF.

The J gene is TRBJ1-5, the V gene TRBV9, with 8 bases fitting TRBD1. With 0 bases clipped from V and 8 bases from J, the junction kept 4 bases outside the gene matches. The CDR3 spans 14 residues. In germline, CDR1 is SGDLS, CDR2 YYNGEE. This CDR3 is CASSVAGGVEPQHF. DNA for the CDR3: TGTGCCAGCAGCGTAGCAGGGGGCGTTGAGCCCCAGCATTTT.

This clone has only one observation. This sequence joins TRBV7-8 and TRBJ1-1, with 8 bases fitting TRBD1. Trimming at V came to 2 bases and at J to 3 bases, leaving 5 bases not matched to a gene. Looked up from germline, CDR1 is SGHVS and CDR2 is FQNEAQ. This CDR3 is built from 15 residues. CDR3 sequence reads: CASSLLTGAYTEAFF. Written as DNA, the CDR3 is TGTGCCAGCAGCTTATTGACAGGGGCGTACACTGAAGCTTTCTTT. Full variable domain (rest looked up from reference TRBV7-8 and TRBJ1-1): GAGVSQSPRYKVAKRGQDVALRCDPISGHVSLFWYQQALGQGPEFLTYFQNEAQLDKSGLPSDRFFAERPEGSVSTLKIQRTQQEDSAVYLCASSLLTGAYTEAFFGQGTRLTVV.

The CDR3 sequence: CASSLGQGRHGYTF. In DNA, the CDR3 is TGCGCCAGCAGCTTGGGACAGGGGAGACATGGCTACACCTTC. The V call is TRBV5-1, the J call TRBJ1-2, with TRBD1 matching 8 bases. V trimming: 0 bases; J trimming: 6 bases; junction bases outside the gene matches: 4. This CDR3 has 14 amino acids. Germline V CDR1 and CDR2: SGHRS, YFSETQ.

V is TRBV5-5 and J is TRBJ2-5; D gene ambiguous. The CDR3 covers 13 residues. V was cut by 1 base and J by 1 base, with 5 bases left in between. Germline CDR1 reads SGHKS; CDR2 reads YYEKEE (reference sequence). CDR3 protein: CASSLRSQETQYF. The CDR3 DNA is TGTGCCAGCAGCTTGCGGAGCCAAGAGACCCAGTACTTC.

The chain employs TRBV9 and TRBJ1-2, with TRBD1 matching over 7 bases. The CDR3 covers 14 residues. With 0 bases clipped from V and 7 bases from J, the junction kept 6 bases outside the gene matches. Germline V lookup: CDR1 SGDLS, CDR2 YYNGEE. CDR3 sequence reads: CASSVDNRGRGYTF. The CDR3 DNA is TGTGCCAGCAGCGTAGATAACAGGGGTCGTGGCTACACCTTC.